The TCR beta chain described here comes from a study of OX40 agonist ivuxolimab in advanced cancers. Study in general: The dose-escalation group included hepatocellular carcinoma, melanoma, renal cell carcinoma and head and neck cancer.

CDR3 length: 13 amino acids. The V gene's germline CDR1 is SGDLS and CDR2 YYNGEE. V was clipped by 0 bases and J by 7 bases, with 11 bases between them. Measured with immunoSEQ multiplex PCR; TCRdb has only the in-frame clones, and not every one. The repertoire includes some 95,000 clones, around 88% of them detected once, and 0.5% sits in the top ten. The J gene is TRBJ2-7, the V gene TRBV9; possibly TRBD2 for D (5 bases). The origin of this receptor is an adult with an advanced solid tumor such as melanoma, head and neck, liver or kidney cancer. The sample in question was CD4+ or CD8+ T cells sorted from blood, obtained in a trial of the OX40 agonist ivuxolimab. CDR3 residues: CASSVVATGEQYF. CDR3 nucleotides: TGTGCCAGCAGCGTAGTGGCCACGGGGGAGCAGTACTTC.